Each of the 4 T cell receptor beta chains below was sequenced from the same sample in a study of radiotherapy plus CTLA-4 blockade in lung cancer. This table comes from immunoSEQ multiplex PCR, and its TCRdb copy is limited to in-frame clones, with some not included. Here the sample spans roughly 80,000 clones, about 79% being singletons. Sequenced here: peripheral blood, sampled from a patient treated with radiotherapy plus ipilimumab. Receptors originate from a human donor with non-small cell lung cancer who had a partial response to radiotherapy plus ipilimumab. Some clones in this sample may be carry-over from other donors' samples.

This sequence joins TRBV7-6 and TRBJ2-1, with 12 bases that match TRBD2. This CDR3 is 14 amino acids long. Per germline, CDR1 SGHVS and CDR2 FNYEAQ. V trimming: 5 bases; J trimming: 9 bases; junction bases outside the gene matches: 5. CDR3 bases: TGTGCCAGCAGCCCACTAGCGGGGGGTGGTGAGCAGTTCTTC. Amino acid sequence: CASSPLAGGGEQFF.

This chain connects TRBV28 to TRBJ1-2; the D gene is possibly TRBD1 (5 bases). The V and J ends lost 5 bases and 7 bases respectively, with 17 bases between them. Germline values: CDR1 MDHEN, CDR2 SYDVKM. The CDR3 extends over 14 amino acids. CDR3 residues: CASSQQGRGFGYTF. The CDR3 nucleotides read TGTGCCAGCAGTCAGCAAGGAAGGGGTTTTGGCTACACCTTC.

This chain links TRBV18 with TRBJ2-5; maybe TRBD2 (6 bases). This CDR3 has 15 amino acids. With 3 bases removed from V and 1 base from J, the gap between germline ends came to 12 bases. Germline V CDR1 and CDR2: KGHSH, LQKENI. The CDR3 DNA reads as TGTGCCAGCTCACCTCAGGCCGGGGGCCAAGAGACCCAGTACTTC. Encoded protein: CASSPQAGGQETQYF. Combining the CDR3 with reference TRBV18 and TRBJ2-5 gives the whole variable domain NAGVMQNPRHLVRRRGQEARLRCSPMKGHSHVYWYRQLPEEGLKFMVYLQKENIIDESGMPKERFSAEFPKEGPSILRIQQVVRGDSAAYFCASSPQAGGQETQYFGPGTRLLVL.

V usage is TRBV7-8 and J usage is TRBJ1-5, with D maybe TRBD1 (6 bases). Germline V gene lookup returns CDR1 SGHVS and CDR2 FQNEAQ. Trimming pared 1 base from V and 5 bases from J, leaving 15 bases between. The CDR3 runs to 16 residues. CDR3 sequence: CASSLVGGEADQPQHF. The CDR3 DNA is TGTGCCAGCAGCTTAGTAGGGGGTGAGGCGGATCAGCCCCAGCATTTT.